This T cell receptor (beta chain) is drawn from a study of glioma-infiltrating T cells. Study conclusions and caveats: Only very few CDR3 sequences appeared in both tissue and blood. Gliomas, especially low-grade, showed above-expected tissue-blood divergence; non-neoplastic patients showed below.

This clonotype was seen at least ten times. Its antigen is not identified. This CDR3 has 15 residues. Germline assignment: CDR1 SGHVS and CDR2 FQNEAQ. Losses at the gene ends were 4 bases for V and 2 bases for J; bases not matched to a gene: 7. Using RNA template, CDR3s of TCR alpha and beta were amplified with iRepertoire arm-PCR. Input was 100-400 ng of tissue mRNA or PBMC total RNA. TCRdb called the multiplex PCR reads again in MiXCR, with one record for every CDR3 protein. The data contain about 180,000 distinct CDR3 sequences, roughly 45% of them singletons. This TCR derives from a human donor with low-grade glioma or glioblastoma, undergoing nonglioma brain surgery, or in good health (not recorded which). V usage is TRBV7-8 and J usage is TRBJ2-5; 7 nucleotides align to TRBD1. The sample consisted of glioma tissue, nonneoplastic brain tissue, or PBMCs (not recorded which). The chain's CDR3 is CASSSRTRGQETQYF. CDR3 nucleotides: TGTGCCAGCAGCTCACGTACCAGGGGGCAAGAGACCCAGTACTTC.